This T cell receptor (beta chain) comes out of a study of post-analysis software for immune sequencing data. Overall study findings and caveats: In patients, five TRBV segments were more frequent than in controls, with TRBV5-6, TRBV5-1 and TRBV20-1 among them.

Points on this clonotype: Its target is unknown. The junction differs from germline at one of its ends, possibly a read error.

Unique molecular identifiers tagged the TCR beta cDNA libraries. TCRdb ran MiXCR on the PCR reads and lists one entry per CDR3 protein. The sample yields about 540,000 distinct CDR3 sequences, approximately 31% seen once. Germline V CDR1 and CDR2: LGHNA, YNFKEQ. This CDR3 region has 17 residues. The chain employs TRBV4-2 and TRBJ2-1; 8 bases fit TRBD1. The sequence came from a girl aged 2-17 years with multiple sclerosis. Sequencing used blood. The CDR3 bases are TGTGCCGGTAGCCAAGCGGGTAGGCAGGGGGCCGACAATAAGCAGTTCTTC. This translates into CAGSQAGRQGADNKQFF.